This T cell receptor beta chain comes out of a study of PD-1 blockade in classical Hodgkin lymphoma. Study context: Patients were dosed intravenously with nivolumab at 3 mg/kg every 2 weeks.

V gave up 3 bases and J gave up 2 bases, with 12 bases separating them. Germline loops: CDR1 SGHNT, CDR2 YYREEE (reference sequence). The CDR3 consists of 14 residues. This sample's time point: cycle 4 day 1 (C4D1), after six to seven weeks of nivolumab. Every patient experienced relapse after autologous stem cell transplantation, and brentuximab vedotin exposure varied. Classification of best responses gave complete response, partial response or progressive disease. The table came from immunoSEQ multiplex PCR; TCRdb's copy has only in-frame clones and leaves some out. In the table there are 19,000 or so clones, around 80% of which are singletons.

The clonotype was recovered from a human donor with classical Hodgkin lymphoma. The rearrangement joins TRBV5-4 to TRBJ2-7; tentative D call: TRBD2 (5 bases). The sequences come from peripheral blood mononuclear cells (PBMCs), collected before the fourth cycle of nivolumab. The CDR3 DNA reads TGTGCCAGCAGCTGGAGGTCCTCTACCTACGAGCAGTACTTC. It codes for CASSWRSSTYEQYF. Filled out from reference TRBV5-4 and TRBJ2-7, the complete variable domain reads ETGVTQSPTHLIKTRGQQVTLRCSSQSGHNTVSWYQQALGQGPQFIFQYYREEENGRGNFPPRFSGLQFPNYSSELNVNALELDDSALYLCASSWRSSTYEQYFGPGTRLTVT.